This T cell receptor (beta chain) was captured in a study of T cell responses to AZD1222 COVID-19 vaccine. Sequencing was performed with immunoSEQ multiplex PCR; in TCRdb, only in-frame clones are kept and a portion is missing. This sample has about 100,000 clones, with 80% to 85% found just once. The CDR3 consists of 15 residues. Germline lookup yields CDR1 SGHAT and CDR2 FQNNGV. V trimming: 2 bases; J trimming: 4 bases; junction bases outside the gene matches: 7. The chain couples TRBV11-2 to TRBJ2-7, with 8 bases identical to TRBD1. This clonotype was obtained from an adult in good health. Sequencing used peripheral blood, obtained on day 0 of AZD1222 vaccination. The CDR3 region has the DNA TGTGCCAGCAGCTTATCAGGGGGCCTGGGTTACGAGCAGTACTTC. It encodes CASSLSGGLGYEQYF.